This note documents a single T cell receptor (beta chain) sequence. The antigen it binds to is not known. No quality values exist for individual bases; no much larger clone is one base distant. According to the germline V gene, CDR1 reads MDHEN and CDR2 reads SYDVKM. Inclusive of the bounding cysteine and phenylalanine, the CDR3 is 11 residues long. Just CDR3 DNA is preserved here, 33 bases in frame from base 1. The V end loses 6 bases and the J end loses 12 bases, and a stretch of 12 bases separates them. This sample was taken from a study of T cell clones after liver transplantation (dated by TCRdb to the late 2010s). Background on the whole study: The samples were obtained from ITN030ST, a randomized trial that attempted immunosuppression withdrawal within 2 years after liver transplantation. After a pre-transplant mixed lymphocyte reaction, TCRbeta sequencing was used to pinpoint donor-reactive T cell clones, which were subsequently tracked in post-transplant blood. Third party-reactive TCRbeta sequences from pre-transplant MLRs were also identified as an antigen-independent comparator for donor-reactive sequences. Of the eight recipients, three were HCV-positive, while the remaining recipients had been transplanted for non-autoimmune, non-viral indications. No induction therapy was given to the subjects, and standard immunosuppression was administered until randomization at 12-24 months post-transplant. Tolerance was defined as complete immunosuppression withdrawal for at least one year with no rise in liver enzymes beyond twice the upper limit of normal. Blood samples were collected pre-transplant, then pre-randomization ahead of withdrawal, and finally post-randomization once withdrawal had either been completed or failed. The study cohort included 8 liver transplant recipients, of whom 3 were classified as tolerant and 5 as non-tolerant. Study-wide conclusions, independent of this receptor: When repertoire turnover was accounted for, significantly reduced detection of donor-reactive sequences was found in 7 of 8 subjects for CD4 and in 8 of 8 subjects for CD8. In two subjects, low numbers of available donor cells limited the measurable donor-reactive repertoire. The conclusions were considered preliminary, being limited by small, heterogeneous patient numbers and non-standardized post-transplant time points. Donor-reactive sequences declined more than third party-reactive ones, suggesting partial antigen-specific deletion unrelated to withdrawal success. Without allograft tissue specimens, donor-reactive T cells may have migrated into the graft rather than being deleted. In 5 of 8 subjects, regardless of tolerance or HCV status, circulating donor-reactive CD4 TCRbeta sequences dropped significantly post-transplant.

This specimen's time point label, interpreted: pre-transplant. Thawed unstimulated PBMCs were stained for CD3, CD4 and CD8 and FACS-sorted into CD3+CD4+ and CD3+CD8+ populations. All 8 studied subjects were randomized to withdrawal of immunosuppression. The Qiagen DNeasy Blood and Tissue Kit was used to isolate genomic DNA. Using immunoSEQ, frozen genomic DNA was subjected to high-throughput TCRbeta CDR3 sequencing, a process that included PCR amplification, mapping, bias correction and internal controls. From the authors' description of their analysis: Only productive rearrangements were retained, with each unique TCRbeta sequence defined by its CDR3 nucleotide sequence together with its V and J gene. For a sequence to be called donor-reactive, it needed a frequency of at least 0.01% and at least 5-fold expansion in CFSE-low cells compared with unstimulated pre-transplant cells. Per-subject minimum frequency thresholds, based on the lowest-template unstimulated sample, ensured at least 90% detection power. Jensen-Shannon divergence between the top 1000 TCRbeta sequences post-transplant and pre-transplant was used to measure repertoire turnover. Changes in detection of donor-reactive sequences were tested with two-sided Fisher's exact tests. Drawn from immuneACCESS, this table holds only the in-frame rearrangements with V and J called that TCRdb kept. Clones are partly lost; checked studies trace under half to an unresolved V gene and leave the rest unexplained. D and trimming come from the DNA, and the V and J calls and clone size come from that table. The table for this sample lists over 100,000 clones; approximately 85% of them were counted only once. The ten largest clones represent roughly 0.9% of the sample.

The TCR comes from a human donor who received a liver transplant. Sequences were derived from CD4+ T cells from blood, sampled before liver transplant. The chain employs TRBV28 and TRBJ1-5; matching of 5 bases hints at TRBD1 as the D gene. The DNA sequence reads TGTGCCAGCAGAGCCGAACAGGTCCAGCATTTT. This yields the protein CASRAEQVQHF.